This T cell receptor (beta chain) appears in the sequencing data of a study of response to subunit inactivated influenza vaccine. TCRdb itself ran the RT-PCR reads through MiXCR, one entry per CDR3 protein. The sample shows 400,000 to 650,000 distinct CDR3 sequences, approximately 7.2% of them seen only once. This clonotype has more than one count but fewer than ten. What it binds is not known. V lost 6 bases, J lost 2 bases, and 5 bases stayed unmatched. Germline V gives CDR1 DFQATT, CDR2 SNEGSKA (reference sequence). The CDR3 has 14 residues. Study-wide findings and caveats: Authors proposed each seasonal influenza vaccination draws in few new T cells.

The sequence was obtained from a man aged 50-75 years who received an inactivated influenza vaccine. This sample comprised PBMCs from blood, obtained roughly 24 months after vaccination. This chain uses TRBV20-1 with TRBJ2-3; 10 bases match TRBD2. The CDR3 here is CSAFSGGNTDTQYF. Written as DNA, the CDR3 is TGCAGTGCGTTTAGCGGGGGGAACACAGATACGCAGTATTTT.